This note documents a single TCR beta chain sequence. The data are from a study of blood T cell repertoires in COVID-19. Study-level background: Acute and convalescent COVID-19 samples came from the United States, Italy and Spain. T cells, B-cell-depleted T cells, or PBMCs provided the cDNA or gDNA that served as material.

Under the authors' procedure: Estimated nucleated cell counts came from reference gene primer amplification. Assay used: immunoSEQ multiplex PCR; TCRdb lists only in-frame clones, some missing. V, J and clone size are those of that table, while D and trimming were read from the DNA. The repertoire includes 110,000 or so clones, about three quarters of them detected once, and around 4.2% sits in the top ten. CDR3 length: 15 residues. The germline gives CDR1 LNHDA, CDR2 SQIVND (reference sequence). The J segment lost 6 bases and the V segment lost 7 bases, leaving 6 bases of the junction unmatched. The receptor was isolated from a human donor in a cohort sampled during active or convalescent COVID-19. The genes are TRBV19 and TRBJ2-1, with 13 bases fitting TRBD2. Sequenced input: peripheral blood. CDR3 region: CASTPGTSGINEQFF. CDR3 coding DNA: TGTGCCAGTACCCCCGGGACTAGCGGGATCAATGAGCAGTTCTTC.